Below are 7 T cell receptor beta chains sequenced from a single sample in a study of PD-1 blockade in classical Hodgkin lymphoma. No patient escaped relapse after autologous stem cell transplantation, and brentuximab vedotin exposure varied. The assay was immunoSEQ multiplex PCR, and TCRdb's table has in-frame clones only and misses some. The table has about 13,000 clones, 70% to 90% seen once. This specimen was peripheral blood mononuclear cells (PBMCs), taken at baseline. The receptors stem from a human donor with classical Hodgkin lymphoma.

This clone showed up just once. The rearrangement uses TRBV7-2 and TRBJ2-2; D possibly corresponds to TRBD2 (5 bases). The V gene lost 8 bases and the J gene lost 8 bases, with 15 bases spanning the gap. From germline, CDR1 is SGHTA and CDR2 FQGNSA. The CDR3 spans 13 residues. The CDR3 reads CASRGSYGGELFF. CDR3 nucleotide sequence: TGTGCCAGCCGGGGTTCGTATGGAGGGGAGCTGTTTTTT.

The chain combines TRBV10-3 with TRBJ1-5; D might be TRBD1 (5 bases). This CDR3 has 15 amino acids. Germline V gives CDR1 ENHRY, CDR2 SYGVKD. V lost 2 bases and J lost 0, with 8 bases in between. Written as DNA, the CDR3 is TGTGCCATCAGTGAGCCAGGGACTAGCAATCAGCCCCAGCATTTT. It yields the protein CAISEPGTSNQPQHF.

The rearrangement links TRBV6-5 to TRBJ2-7, with unresolved D. Germline V gives CDR1 MNHEY, CDR2 SVGAGI. CDR3 size: 15 residues. Trimming took off 0 bases at V and 2 bases at J, with 11 bases between the two ends. CDR3: CASSYSRDSPYEQYF. The DNA of the CDR3 is TGTGCCAGCAGTTACTCGAGAGACTCTCCCTACGAGCAGTACTTC.

The V call is TRBV5-1, the J call TRBJ1-2; TRBD1 is a possible D gene (5 bases). The CDR3 loop spans 14 amino acids. V was cut by 0 bases and J by 6 bases, with 12 bases left in between. Germline-derived CDR1 and CDR2 are SGHRS and YFSETQ. The CDR3 region is CASSLEGRLDGYTF. DNA of the CDR3: TGCGCCAGCAGCTTGGAGGGGCGGTTGGATGGCTACACCTTC. Variable domain in full (rest from reference TRBV5-1 and TRBJ1-2): KAGVTQTPRYLIKTRGQQVTLSCSPISGHRSVSWYQQTPGQGLQFLFEYFSETQRNKGNFPGRFSGRQFSNSRSEMNVSTLELGDSALYLCASSLEGRLDGYTFGSGTRLTVV.

A single count supports this clone. J is TRBJ2-5 and V is TRBV5-5, with no clear D. Germline V gene sequence: CDR1 SGHKS, CDR2 YYEKEE (reference sequence). CDR3 length: 13 amino acids. V was cut by 4 bases and J by 5 bases, with 12 bases left in between. The CDR3 reads CASSHPPGETQYF. The CDR3 DNA sequence: TGTGCCAGCAGCCACCCCCCGGGTGAGACCCAGTACTTC.

This chain uses TRBV10-3 with TRBJ2-7, with TRBD1 matching 8 bases. CDR1 is ENHRY, CDR2 SYGVKD, per germline. This CDR3 comprises 15 residues. V lost 3 bases, J lost 5 bases, and 9 bases stayed unmatched. Here the CDR3 reads CAISDGGQGFHEQYF. CDR3 in DNA: TGTGCCATCAGTGATGGTGGACAGGGCTTCCACGAGCAGTACTTC.

This clone was recorded a few times. This rearrangement joins TRBV18 to TRBJ1-1, with D possibly TRBD1 on 5 matching bases. Germline V gene sequence: CDR1 KGHSH, CDR2 LQKENI. The CDR3 loop spans 14 amino acids. V was shortened by 4 bases and J by 3 bases, with 12 bases between the two germline ends. The CDR3 DNA sequence: TGTGCCAGCTCACGCAGGGATGGGTACACTGAAGCTTTCTTT. Translated, it gives CASSRRDGYTEAFF.